One and the same sample provided the 17 T cell receptor beta chains below, sequenced in a study of T-cell reconstitution after alpha-beta-depleted transplantation in children. As it was prepared, the TCRbeta library received unique molecular identifiers. From the PCR reads, TCRdb called clonotypes with MiXCR, one entry per CDR3 protein. The table lists about 580,000 distinct CDR3 sequences, more than 20% of them singletons. Source: PBMCs, mostly from graft donor cells, taken 360 days after TCRalphabeta/CD19-depleted stem cell transplant. Receptors were obtained from a boy younger than two who had a stem cell transplant for acute myeloid leukemia, so the T cells may come from the graft donor.

The rearrangement joins TRBV20-1 to TRBJ1-5, with D uncertain. Per the germline V gene, CDR1 is DFQATT and CDR2 is SNEGSKA (reference sequence). The V end lost 6 bases, the J end lost 0 bases, and 12 bases lay between the germline ends. The CDR3 is 14 amino acids. The CDR3 spells CSAQPSYSNQPQHF. CDR3 bases: TGCAGTGCGCAGCCCTCCTATAGCAATCAGCCCCAGCATTTT.

The chain uses TRBV20-1 and TRBJ2-2; possible D gene TRBD1, 6 bases. The CDR3 sequence is 12 residues long. Germline loops: CDR1 DFQATT, CDR2 SNEGSKA (reference sequence). Trimming took off 7 bases at V and 5 bases at J, with 11 bases between the two ends. The CDR3 bases are TGCAGTGGGAAGGGGACAACCGGGGAGCTGTTTTTT. It is translated as CSGKGTTGELFF.

The CDR3 DNA reads as TGTGCCAGCAGTTTTGGACAGGGTGCGCCCGGGGAGCTGTTTTTT. Its translation is CASSFGQGAPGELFF. The J gene is TRBJ2-2, the V gene TRBV6-5; 8 bases are a match to TRBD1. Germline CDR1 and CDR2: MNHEY and SVGAGI. Losses at the gene ends were 4 bases for V and 6 bases for J; bases not matched to a gene: 7. There are 15 residues in the CDR3.

The gene calls are TRBV11-1 and TRBJ1-2; D is undetermined. V shed 5 bases and J shed 8 bases, with 12 bases lying between them. From germline, CDR1 is SGHAT and CDR2 FQDESV (reference sequence). The CDR3 consists of 12 residues. This chain's CDR3 is CASSESPGGYTF. CDR3 nucleotides: TGTGCCAGCAGCGAAAGCCCGGGGGGCTACACCTTC.

V is TRBV7-8 and J is TRBJ2-1; no firm D call. V was pared by 2 bases and J by 4 bases, with 18 bases between. Germline V gene sequence: CDR1 SGHVS, CDR2 FQNEAQ. CDR3 length: 17 residues. The CDR3 DNA sequence: TGTGCCAGCAGCTTACCCCTAAATTCCGAGTTGTACAATGAGCAGTTCTTC. Translated, it gives CASSLPLNSELYNEQFF.

CDR3 residues: CSARGGGLAGWGQFF. As DNA, the CDR3 is TGCAGTGCTAGAGGAGGGGGACTAGCGGGCTGGGGGCAGTTCTTC. The chain is built from TRBV20-1 and TRBJ2-1, with 12 bases matching TRBD2. The V gene end was trimmed by 1 base and the J gene end by 12 bases; junction bases not matched to a gene: 10. Germline CDR1 and CDR2: DFQATT and SNEGSKA (reference sequence). The CDR3 extends over 15 amino acids.

This clonotype was seen only a few times. V is TRBV20-1 and J is TRBJ2-1; D is undetermined. CDR1 is DFQATT, CDR2 SNEGSKA, per germline (reference sequence). V was trimmed by 3 bases and J by 5 bases, leaving 11 bases between them. The length of the CDR3 is 13 residues. This CDR3 is CSASRGLDNEQFF. The CDR3 bases are TGCAGTGCTAGTAGAGGATTGGACAATGAGCAGTTCTTC.

This chain connects TRBV12-5 to TRBJ2-7, with D tentatively TRBD1 (5 bases). The CDR3 has 14 residues. The germline gives CDR1 LGHNT, CDR2 FRNRAP. Trimming stripped 0 bases from V and 5 bases from J, with 11 bases between. CDR3 residues: CASGLVSRAHEQYF. The CDR3 DNA reads as TGTGCTAGTGGTTTGGTATCCAGGGCCCACGAGCAGTACTTC.

This chain links TRBV27 with TRBJ2-7; 7 bases are shared with TRBD1. Trimming removed 5 bases from V and 4 bases from J; junction bases left unmatched: 17. The germline gives CDR1 MNHEY, CDR2 SMNVEV (reference sequence). The CDR3 runs to 17 residues. The CDR3 DNA reads TGTGCCAGCAGTCCCACGCCTGGACAGGTCACGCCTTACGAGCAGTACTTC. Translated, it gives CASSPTPGQVTPYEQYF.

This clonotype has at least ten counts. The J gene is TRBJ2-5, the V gene TRBV28, with 7 positions matching TRBD1. J lost 7 bases, V lost 6 bases, and 8 bases had no gene match. This CDR3 is 13 amino acids long. The V gene's germline CDR1 is MDHEN and CDR2 SYDVKM. The CDR3 is CASSTTGSRTQYF. CDR3 in DNA: TGTGCCAGCAGCACGACAGGGAGCAGGACCCAGTACTTC.

This clonotype was recorded many times. The chain recombines TRBV29-1 with TRBJ2-7, with TRBD1 matching 7 bases. The V gene end was trimmed by 6 bases and the J gene end by 7 bases; junction bases not matched to a gene: 21. The CDR3 has 16 amino acids. Germline values: CDR1 SQVTM, CDR2 ANQGSEA. CDR3 bases: TGCAGCGTCGCAGGTTATGAGGGGGCCCCCGTGGGAGAGCAGTACTTC. Translating it yields CSVAGYEGAPVGEQYF.

The CDR3: CASSGGRGGNSYEQYF. In DNA, the CDR3 is TGTGCCAGCAGTGGTGGACGCGGGGGAAACTCCTACGAGCAGTACTTC. This chain links TRBV6-2 or TRBV6-3 with TRBJ2-7, with 7 positions matching TRBD2. The CDR3 contains 16 residues. Per germline, CDR1 MNHEY and CDR2 SVGEGT. The V and J ends lost 5 bases and 0 bases, in that order; junction bases with no gene match: 10.

This clonotype appeared many times. The rearrangement links TRBV6-2 or TRBV6-3 to TRBJ2-2; a possible D gene is TRBD2 (6 bases). The length of the CDR3 is 17 residues. CDR1 is MNHEY, CDR2 SVGEGT, per germline. The V and J ends lost 4 bases and 3 bases respectively, with 18 bases between them. This chain's CDR3 is CASSSPPGRGHTGELFF. The CDR3, as DNA: TGTGCCAGCAGTTCCCCTCCTGGGCGGGGACACACCGGGGAGCTGTTTTTT.

A few counts support this clonotype. The chain recombines TRBV9 with TRBJ2-1; 9 nucleotides match TRBD1. Germline CDR1 is SGDLS and CDR2 is YYNGEE. With V trimmed by 2 bases and J by 3 bases, 6 bases remained unmatched. This CDR3 comprises 16 residues. As DNA, the CDR3 is TGTGCCAGCAGCGTCCTGGGACAGGGAGTCTACAATGAGCAGTTCTTC. Translation: CASSVLGQGVYNEQFF.

The gene calls are TRBV7-8 and TRBJ2-5; D may match TRBD1 or TRBD2 (6 bases each). Germline V gene data show CDR1 as SGHVS and CDR2 as FQNEAQ. The V end lost 1 base, the J end lost 3 bases, and 18 bases lay between the germline ends. The CDR3 is 17 residues long. Written as DNA, the CDR3 is TGTGCCAGCAGCTTAGAGCGGAGGGGGACGGCGAAAGAGACCCAGTACTTC. It translates to CASSLERRGTAKETQYF.

The chain links TRBV5-1 to TRBJ1-1; D not certain. There are 13 residues in the CDR3. CDR1 SGHRS and CDR2 YFSETQ come from the germline V gene. Trimming took 4 bases from V and 6 from J, leaving 13 bases between them. Here the CDR3 DNA reads TGCGCCAGCAGCCACGGTCCACGGGCTGAAGCTTTCTTT. This sequence encodes CASSHGPRAEAFF.

This rearrangement joins TRBV27 to TRBJ2-1; 8 nucleotides agree with TRBD2. V shed 11 bases and J 7 bases; nucleotides not matched to a gene: 10. This CDR3 is built from 13 residues. The germline gives CDR1 MNHEY, CDR2 SMNVEV (reference sequence). The CDR3 reads CAAAGGLENEQFF. CDR3 bases: TGTGCCGCCGCGGGGGGTTTAGAAAATGAGCAGTTCTTC.